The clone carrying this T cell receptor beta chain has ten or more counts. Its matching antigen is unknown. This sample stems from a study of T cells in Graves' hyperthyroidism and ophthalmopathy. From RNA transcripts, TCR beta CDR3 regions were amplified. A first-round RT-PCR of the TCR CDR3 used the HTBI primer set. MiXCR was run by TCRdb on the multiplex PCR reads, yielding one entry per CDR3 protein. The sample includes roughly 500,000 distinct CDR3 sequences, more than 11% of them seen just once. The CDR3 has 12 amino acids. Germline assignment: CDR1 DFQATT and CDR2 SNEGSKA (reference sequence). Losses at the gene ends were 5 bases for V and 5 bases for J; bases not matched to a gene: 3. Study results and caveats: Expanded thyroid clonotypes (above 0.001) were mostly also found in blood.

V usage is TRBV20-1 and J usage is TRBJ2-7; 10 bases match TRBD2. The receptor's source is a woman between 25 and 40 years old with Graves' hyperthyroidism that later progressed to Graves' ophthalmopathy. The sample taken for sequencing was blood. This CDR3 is CSAALAGDEQYF. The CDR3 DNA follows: TGCAGTGCTGCCCTAGCGGGGGACGAGCAGTACTTC.